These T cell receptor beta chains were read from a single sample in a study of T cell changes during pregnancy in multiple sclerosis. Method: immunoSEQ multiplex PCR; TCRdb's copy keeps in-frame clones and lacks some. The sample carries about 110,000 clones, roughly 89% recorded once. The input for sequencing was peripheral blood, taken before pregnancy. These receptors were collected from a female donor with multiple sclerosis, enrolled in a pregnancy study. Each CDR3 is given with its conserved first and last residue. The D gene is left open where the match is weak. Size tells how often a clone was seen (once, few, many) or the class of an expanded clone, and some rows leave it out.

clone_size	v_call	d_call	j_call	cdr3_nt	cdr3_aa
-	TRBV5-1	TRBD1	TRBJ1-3	TGCGCCAGCAGCTCCTCCGGGACAGGGGTAGGAAACACCATATATTTT	CASSSSGTGVGNTIYF
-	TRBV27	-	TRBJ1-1	TGTGCCGCATGGCCCCCAGGGGCGGCCACTGAAGCTTTCTTT	CAAWPPGAATEAFF
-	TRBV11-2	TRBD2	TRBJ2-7	TGTGCCAGCACCCACGCGGGGGTTTCCTACGAGCAGTACTTC	CASTHAGVSYEQYF
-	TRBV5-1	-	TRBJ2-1	TGCGCCAGCAGCTTGACAACTCAGGGGCCCCACACCTACAATGAGCAGTTCTTC	CASSLTTQGPHTYNEQFF
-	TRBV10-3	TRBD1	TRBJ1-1	TGTGCCATCAGTGAGAGGCGGGGACAGGGGATTCGCACTGAAGCTTTCTTT	CAISERRGQGIRTEAFF
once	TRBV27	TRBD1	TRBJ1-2	TGTGCCAGCAGTCCGCAGGGGGCTTACTATGGCTACACCTTC	CASSPQGAYYGYTF
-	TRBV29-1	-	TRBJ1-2	TGCAGCGTTCTGGACTATTATGGCTACACCTTC	CSVLDYYGYTF
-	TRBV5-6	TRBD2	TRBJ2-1	TGTGCCAGCAGCTCGCCGGGACTAGAGAATGAGCAGTTCTTC	CASSSPGLENEQFF
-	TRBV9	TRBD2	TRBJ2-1	TGTGCCAGCAGCAAAAGAGGGACTAGCATCTACAATGAGCAGTTCTTC	CASSKRGTSIYNEQFF
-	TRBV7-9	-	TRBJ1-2	TGTGCCAGCAGCTTAGCAGGAGGCGGGTATGGCTACACCTTC	CASSLAGGGYGYTF
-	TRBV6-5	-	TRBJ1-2	TGTGCCAGCAGTTATTCAGGGCGCTATGGCTACACCTTC	CASSYSGRYGYTF
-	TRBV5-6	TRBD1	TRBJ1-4	TGTGCCAGCAGCGAATTTGCGACAGGGTTGGATGAAAAACTGTTTTTT	CASSEFATGLDEKLFF
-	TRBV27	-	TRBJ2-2	TGTGCCAGCAGTTACAGAAACGCGAACACCGGGGAGCTGTTTTTT	CASSYRNANTGELFF
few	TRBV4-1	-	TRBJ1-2	TGCGCCAGCAGCCAAGACAGACAGCTCTTGGGGGGCTACACCTTC	CASSQDRQLLGGYTF
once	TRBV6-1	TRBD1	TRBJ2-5	TGTGCCAGCAGCCGACAGGGGGCGGAGGAGACCCAGTACTTC	CASSRQGAEETQYF
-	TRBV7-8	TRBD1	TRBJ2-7	TGTGCCAGCAGCTTAGGGGCGGGGACAGGGTACGAGCAGTACTTC	CASSLGAGTGYEQYF
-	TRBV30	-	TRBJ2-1	TGTGCCTGGAGTGTCCGGCGGATCTACAATGAGCAGTTCTTC	CAWSVRRIYNEQFF
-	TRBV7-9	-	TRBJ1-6	TGTGCCAGCAGCTTCCCTAGCGTGGGGGGAGTAGAAAATTCACCCCTCCACTTT	CASSFPSVGGVENSPLHF
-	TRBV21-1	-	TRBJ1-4	TGTGCCAGCAGCAAAGTGTTAGGGCCTCGAAAGACTAAGGAACTGTTTTTT	CASSKVLGPRKTKELFF
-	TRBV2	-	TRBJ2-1	TGTGCCAGCAGTGAATTGGCCGGGGGTCGCGATGAGCAGTTCTTC	CASSELAGGRDEQFF
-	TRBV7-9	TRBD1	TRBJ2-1	TGTGCCAGCCCCAACCGGGACAGGATTAACAATGAGCAGTTCTTC	CASPNRDRINNEQFF
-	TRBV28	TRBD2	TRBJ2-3	TGTGCCAGCAGTTTATTCGTCGGGGCTAGCGGATTCACAGATACGCAGTATTTT	CASSLFVGASGFTDTQYF
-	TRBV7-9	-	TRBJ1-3	TGTGCCAGCAGCTTAGTATTGGGACAACTAGGAAACACCATATATTTT	CASSLVLGQLGNTIYF
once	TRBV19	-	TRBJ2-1	TGTGCCAGTAGTATCCGGACTGCCCTATACAATGAGCAGTTCTTC	CASSIRTALYNEQFF
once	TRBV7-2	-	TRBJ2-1	TGTGCCAGCAGCTCGGGTGTTGGGAATGAGCAGTTCTTC	CASSSGVGNEQFF
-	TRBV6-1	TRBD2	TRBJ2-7	TGTGCCAGCAGTACTAGCGGGGGCTCCTACGAGCAGTACTTC	CASSTSGGSYEQYF
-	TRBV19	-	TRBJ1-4	TGTGCCAGTAGTATAGACTACGAAGATGAAAAACTGTTTTTT	CASSIDYEDEKLFF
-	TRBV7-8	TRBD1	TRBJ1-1	TGTGCCAGCAGCTTGCGGACAGGGCTAAACACTGAAGCTTTCTTT	CASSLRTGLNTEAFF
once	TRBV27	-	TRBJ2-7	TGTGCCAGCAGTTTATACTCGCGACAGGAGGTGGACGAGCAGTACTTC	CASSLYSRQEVDEQYF
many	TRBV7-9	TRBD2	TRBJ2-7	TGTGCCAGCAGCTTACAGGGAGTAACGGCGGGAGGGAATCCCTACGAGCAGTACTTC	CASSLQGVTAGGNPYEQYF
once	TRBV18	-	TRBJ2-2	TGTGCCAGCTCACCATTTGGCGCGGGCTTGAACGGGGAGCTGTTTTTT	CASSPFGAGLNGELFF
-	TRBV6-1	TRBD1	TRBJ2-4	TGTGCCAGCAGCTCACAGGGGAAAGGCAAAAACATTCAGTACTTC	CASSSQGKGKNIQYF
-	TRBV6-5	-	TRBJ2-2	TGTGCCAGCAGCCCGATAGGTGAGGAGGCCGGGGAGCTGTTTTTT	CASSPIGEEAGELFF
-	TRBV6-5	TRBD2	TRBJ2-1	TGTGCCAGCAGTTCCGGGACTAGAATCGGATGGTTCTTC	CASSSGTRIGWFF
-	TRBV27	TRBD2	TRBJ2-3	TGTGCCAGCAGTTCTCCTCCGTTTAGCGGGGGGAGCACAGATACGCAGTATTTT	CASSSPPFSGGSTDTQYF
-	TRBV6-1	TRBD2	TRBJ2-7	TGTGCCAGCAGAACAAGCGGGAGGAATGGCGAGCAGTACTTC	CASRTSGRNGEQYF
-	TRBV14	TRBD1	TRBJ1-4	TGTGCCAGCAGCCCTGGGACAGTTCGTAATGAAAAACTGTTTTTT	CASSPGTVRNEKLFF
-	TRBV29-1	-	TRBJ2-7	TGCAGCGTCGGGGGGGACAGAGGGTTATACGAGCAGTACTTC	CSVGGDRGLYEQYF
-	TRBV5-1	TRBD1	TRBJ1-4	TGCGCCAGCAGCTTAACAGGGGGCGAAAAACTGTTTTTT	CASSLTGGEKLFF